This TCR beta chain was found in a study of spatial heterogeneity in lung cancer. At the level of the study: TCR and UMI combinations that were unique each appeared, on average, more than ten times in raw reads.

Trimming pared 4 bases from V and 4 bases from J, leaving 10 bases between. Germline CDR1 is MNHEY and CDR2 is SMNVEV (reference sequence). The CDR3 is 13 residues long. Each molecule of TCR cDNA was tagged with one unique molecular identifier. One entry per CDR3 protein results from TCRdb running MiXCR on the 5' RACE reads. This sample has approximately 29,000 distinct CDR3 sequences, with 8.4% found just once. Regarding time point: sample taken at primary tumor resection. TCRs were sequenced from unsorted whole RNA of tumor, nontumor lung or PBMC. The donors were 70 or so patients with non-small cell lung cancer that was early-stage and untreated. Findings and caveats of the study: Expanded tumor TCRs that were ubiquitous appeared in blood more at resection than follow-up.

This clonotype was recorded many times. Its matching antigen is unknown. The sample consisted of PBMCs, taken at surgery. This TCR was recovered from a female donor with early-stage non-small cell lung cancer. The rearrangement joins TRBV27 to TRBJ2-5; either TRBD1 or TRBD2 may fit D (5 bases each). Here the CDR3 reads CASSSAGTETQYF. CDR3 sequence (DNA): TGTGCCAGCAGTTCGGCAGGGACAGAGACCCAGTACTTC.